This T cell receptor (beta chain) was sequenced in a study of shared clonotypes between healthy human individuals. Study at large: A donor's plate count was three for CD4 naive and three for CD4 memory; CD8 naive had two and CD8 memory one.

Clones were read by immunoSEQ multiplex PCR, and TCRdb kept only the in-frame ones, dropping some. The sample lists about 340,000 clones, roughly 70% occurring once. This clone was seen a handful of times. The clonotype comes from a man aged 30-40 years in good health. Input material: memory CD4+ T cells sorted from blood. Subset given: CD45RA-negative fraction.

The CDR3 reads CASSEPLDGRGKETQYF. In nucleotides, the CDR3 is TGTGCCAGCAGTGAACCCTTGGACGGGAGGGGAAAAGAGACCCAGTACTTC. This sequence joins TRBV25-1 and TRBJ2-5, with TRBD2 matching 8 bases. From germline, CDR1 is MGHDK and CDR2 SYGVNS. Unmatched junction bases numbered 11, after V lost 2 bases and J lost 3 bases. This CDR3 region has 17 residues.